These T cell receptor beta chains were read from a single sample in a study of blood T cell repertoires in COVID-19. Measured with immunoSEQ multiplex PCR; TCRdb has only the in-frame clones, and not every one. This sample yields 40,000 or so clones, of which approximately 90% are seen a single time; about 11% belongs to the top ten. Sample: peripheral blood. All receptors come from a human donor in a cohort sampled during active COVID-19. The CDR3 runs from the conserved cysteine through the conserved F or W. Fields, in order: D gene, CDR3 length, clone size, V gene, J gene, CDR3 DNA, CDR3 protein. The D gene is left open where the match is weak. Part of the rows lack a size; the others show once, few, many or a class for expanded clones.

NA	13	NA	TRBV5-6	TRBJ2-7	TGTGCCAGCAGCTTCCCAGGGACCTACGAGCAGTACTTC	CASSFPGTYEQYF
NA	15	NA	TRBV5-6	TRBJ1-1	TGTGCCAGCAGCTTTGAGTGGTTGAGGAACACTGAAGCTTTCTTT	CASSFEWLRNTEAFF
TRBD1	16	NA	TRBV3-1/TRBV3-2	TRBJ2-1	TGTGCCAGCAGCCTCCGAACGGGACAGGGGAAGAATGAGCAGTTCTTC	CASSLRTGQGKNEQFF
TRBD2	16	NA	TRBV5-4	TRBJ2-5	TGTGCCAGCAGCTCCTTAGCGGGAGCGGGACCGGAGACCCAGTACTTC	CASSSLAGAGPETQYF
TRBD2	18	NA	TRBV7-2	TRBJ2-7	TGTGCCAGCAGCTTAGGTTCTAGCGGGAGGAGCTATGCCTACGAGCAGTACTTC	CASSLGSSGRSYAYEQYF
NA	15	NA	TRBV5-1	TRBJ2-2	TGCGCCAGCAGCTGGGGGACATCGAACACCGGGGAGCTGTTTTTT	CASSWGTSNTGELFF
TRBD1	11	once	TRBV20-1	TRBJ1-1	TGCAGTGCTATCAGGGGGAAAAGAGCTTTCTTT	CSAIRGKRAFF
TRBD1	14	NA	TRBV7-2	TRBJ1-2	TGTGCCAGCAGCTTACGGACAGGGGAGGGCGGCTACACCTTC	CASSLRTGEGGYTF
NA	15	NA	TRBV11-2	TRBJ1-5	TGTGCCAGCAGCTTAGGTACAGGGCTGGGGCAGCCCCAGCATTTT	CASSLGTGLGQPQHF
NA	14	NA	TRBV9	TRBJ1-3	TGTGCCAGCCAACGGGGGGCAGAAGGAAACACCATATATTTT	CASQRGAEGNTIYF
TRBD1	14	NA	TRBV28	TRBJ1-2	TGTGCCAGCAGTCCCGGGACAGGGAGAGGAGGCTACACCTTC	CASSPGTGRGGYTF
NA	16	NA	TRBV18	TRBJ1-2	TGTGCCAGCTCAGAGGCAGGTGGGGCGTTGGTCTATGGCTACACCTTC	CASSEAGGALVYGYTF
NA	12	NA	TRBV10-2	TRBJ1-1	TGCGCCAGCAGCGGGGTTAGAACTGAAGCTTTCTTT	CASSGVRTEAFF
NA	13	few	TRBV30	TRBJ1-1	TGTGCCCTTGGTGGGTGGAGGGACACTGAAGCTTTCTTT	CALGGWRDTEAFF
NA	13	NA	TRBV6-2/TRBV6-3	TRBJ1-1	TGTGCCAGCAGTTACTACCAGGACACTGAAGCTTTCTTT	CASSYYQDTEAFF
TRBD2	13	NA	TRBV6-5	TRBJ2-7	TGTGCCAGCAGACCGGGACTAGTGTTCTGGGAGTACTTC	CASRPGLVFWEYF
TRBD1	15	NA	TRBV4-3	TRBJ2-7	TGCGCCAGCAGCAACCACAGGGGGCCCCCCTACGAGCAGTACTTC	CASSNHRGPPYEQYF
NA	13	NA	TRBV30	TRBJ1-5	TGTGCCTGGAGTGTAGCAGGGCTGCAGCCCCAGCATTTT	CAWSVAGLQPQHF
NA	14	NA	TRBV5-6	TRBJ2-7	TGTGCCAGCAGCTTGGGCCTCAGTACCTACGAGCAGTACTTC	CASSLGLSTYEQYF